This T cell receptor (beta chain) is from a study of shared clonotypes between healthy human individuals (dated by TCRdb to 2018 to 2020). Regarding the research as a whole: Two women and three men aged 18 to 49 years were included in the cohort. Per donor, three plates each were used for CD4 naive and CD4 memory, two for CD8 naive, and one for CD8 memory. The study deeply sequenced blood TCR repertoires of about 5 healthy adults to estimate repertoire size and the extent of clonotype sharing between individuals. Different laboratories and diverse techniques were used to prepare libraries and sequence TCR repertoires, to increase sequencing depth and limit assay-specific biases. Between about 0.9 and 9 billion PBMCs per donor were obtained by leukapheresis. Beyond this particular receptor, the publication reports: Higher generation probabilities were observed for clonotypes shared by all four sorted-subset donors than for non-shared clonotypes. Because the study included only a small number of donors, the genetic and exposure-history diversity represented was limited. Rarefaction of sorted-subset datasets indicated incomplete sequencing despite the large sequencing depth. Pairwise subsampling indicated that sequencing depth was expected to affect the degree of clonotype sharing among donors. Estimated clonotype richness was generally larger for naive than for memory subsets. Sampling was limited to blood, and TCR repertoires in tissue likely differ from TCR repertoires in blood. Across a handful of donors, around 5% of naive CD4, roughly 3.4% of naive CD8, roughly 2.3% of memory CD4, and over 0.35% of memory CD8 clonotypes were shared.

V is shortened by 5 bases, J by 5 bases, and the region joining them spans 11 bases. The CDR3 sequence holds 13 residues, the cysteine and phenylalanine included. Kept here is only the CDR3 DNA, which spans 39 bases and is read in frame from base 1. From a lookup of the germline V gene, CDR1 and CDR2 are MDHEN and SYDVKM. TCR CDR3 regions were amplified from genomic DNA by multiplex PCR using the deep immunoSEQ assay. For each cell subset, the extracted genomic DNA was distributed evenly across all wells of several immunoSEQ 96-well plates, and each plate served as one replicate. Each replicate PCR for sorted subsets received around 200 ng genomic DNA, equal to roughly 30,000 T cell genomes. The purified libraries were quantified using a Qubit 3.0 fluorometer, sized with a Bioanalyzer 2100, and then quantified again using the KAPA Library Quantification kit. A separate single-read 150-cycle Illumina NextSeq 550 flow cell was used to sequence each immunoSEQ 96-well plate. As for the original processing: Because the immunoSEQ output included only junctional sequences and no quality scores, the filtering could not be the same as the filtering used for full-length reads. Sequences were annotated with PyIR, a Python wrapper for IgBLAST v1.9, and V/J genes and CDR3 were assigned using IMGT germline references. Reads were removed for weak V/J assignments (E-value above 1e-6), missing CDR3, stop codons, out-of-frame junctions, or ambiguous translated residues. V3J clonotypes were defined as sequences sharing an identical inferred V gene, J gene, and CDR3 amino acid sequence. Percentage overlap between repertoires was computed as shared unique clonotypes divided by the size of the smaller repertoire. Repertoire richness was assessed with RTK rarefaction, the Chao1 estimator, and Recon v2.1 estimates of unobserved clonotypes. Generation probabilities for all TCRbeta clonotypes obtained by the gDNA method from a handful of donors were computed using OLGA. Imported from immuneACCESS, the table was reduced by TCRdb to in-frame sequences with V and J called. These copies leave out some clones; in studies compared against another copy, an unresolved V gene accounts for under half, and the cause of the remainder is not known. That table gives V, J and clone size, and the DNA gave D and trimming. The sample includes 2 million or so clones, with about 95% observed a single time. The ten top clones hold 1% to 1.3% of the sample.

CD8 naive samples consisted of CD45RO-negative cells that were positively selected for CCR7, yielding a CD45RA+CCR7+ population without TemRA cells. The donors were healthy, HIV-negative adults with no recently reported acute infections or vaccinations. Every donor was a Caucasian adult residing in Nashville, Tennessee, USA. Blood was obtained by leukapheresis, after which PBMCs were separated by Ficoll-Histopaque density gradient centrifugation and cryopreserved in liquid nitrogen vapor phase. Analytical flow cytometry was used to check the purity and quantity of every magnetically sorted T cell population. Each sorted fraction had its genomic DNA isolated and then quantified by UV absorbance on a Nanodrop 2000c. On this clone itself: What this receptor recognizes is not known. It has no much larger one-base neighbor in the sample; base qualities were not kept.

The sequencing sample was made of naive CD8+ T cells sorted from blood. What this sample's cell subset or site label stands for: CD45RA+CCR7+. The chain employs TRBV28 and TRBJ2-3; the best D guess is TRBD2, with 6 bases matching. The sequence derives from a man between 18 and 35 years old in good health. The CDR3 is CASSLIGGDTQYF. The DNA is as follows: TGTGCCAGCAGTCTCATCGGGGGAGATACGCAGTATTTT.